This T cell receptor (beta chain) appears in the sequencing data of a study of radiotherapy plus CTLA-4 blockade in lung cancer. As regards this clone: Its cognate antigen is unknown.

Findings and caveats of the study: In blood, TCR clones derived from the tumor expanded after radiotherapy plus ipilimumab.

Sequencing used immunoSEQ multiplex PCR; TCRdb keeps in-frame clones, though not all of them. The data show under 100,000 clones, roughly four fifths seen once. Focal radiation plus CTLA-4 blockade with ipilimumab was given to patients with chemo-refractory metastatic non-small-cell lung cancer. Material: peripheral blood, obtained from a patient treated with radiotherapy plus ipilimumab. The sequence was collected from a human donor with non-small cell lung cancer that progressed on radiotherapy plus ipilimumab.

The CDR3 reads CASSGNRAAEAFF. The DNA for the CDR3 is TGTGCCAGCAGCGGAAACAGGGCAGCTGAAGCTTTCTTT. V and J are TRBV7-2 and TRBJ1-1; tentatively, D is TRBD1 (6 bases). The CDR3 covers 13 residues. From germline, CDR1 is SGHTA and CDR2 FQGNSA. V lost 5 bases and J lost 6, with 13 bases in between.